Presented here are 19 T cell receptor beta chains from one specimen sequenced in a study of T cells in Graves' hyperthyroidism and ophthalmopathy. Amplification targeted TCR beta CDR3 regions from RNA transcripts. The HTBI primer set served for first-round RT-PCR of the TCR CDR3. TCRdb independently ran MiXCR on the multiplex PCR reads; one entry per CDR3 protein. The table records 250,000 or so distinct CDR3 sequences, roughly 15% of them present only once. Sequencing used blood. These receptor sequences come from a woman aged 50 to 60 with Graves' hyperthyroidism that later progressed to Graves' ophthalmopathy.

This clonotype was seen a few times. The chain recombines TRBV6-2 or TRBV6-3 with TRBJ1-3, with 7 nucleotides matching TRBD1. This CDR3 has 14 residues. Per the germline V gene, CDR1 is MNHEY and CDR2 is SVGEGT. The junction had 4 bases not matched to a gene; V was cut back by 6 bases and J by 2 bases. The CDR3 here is CASRPRGAGNTIYF. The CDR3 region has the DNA TGTGCCAGCAGACCCAGGGGGGCTGGAAACACCATATATTTT.

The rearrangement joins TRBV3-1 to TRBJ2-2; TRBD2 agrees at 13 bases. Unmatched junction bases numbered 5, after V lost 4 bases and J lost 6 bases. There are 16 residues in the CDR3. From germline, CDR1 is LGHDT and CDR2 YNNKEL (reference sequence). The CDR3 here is CASSPGTSGMAGELFF. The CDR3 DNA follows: TGTGCCAGCAGCCCAGGGACTAGCGGGATGGCCGGGGAGCTGTTTTTT. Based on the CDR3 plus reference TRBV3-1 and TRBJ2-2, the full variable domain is DTAVSQTPKYLVTQMGNDKSIKCEQNLGHDTMYWYKQDSKKFLKIMFSYNNKELIINETVPNRFSPKSPDKAHLNLHINSLELGDSAVYFCASSPGTSGMAGELFFGEGSRLTVL.

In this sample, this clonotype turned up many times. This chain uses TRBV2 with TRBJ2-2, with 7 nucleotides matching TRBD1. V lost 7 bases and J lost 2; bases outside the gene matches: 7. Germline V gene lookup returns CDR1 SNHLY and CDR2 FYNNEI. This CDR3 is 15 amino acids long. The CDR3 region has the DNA TGTGCCAGCACCGAGGGGGCAGGAAACACCGGGGAGCTGTTTTTT. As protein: CASTEGAGNTGELFF.

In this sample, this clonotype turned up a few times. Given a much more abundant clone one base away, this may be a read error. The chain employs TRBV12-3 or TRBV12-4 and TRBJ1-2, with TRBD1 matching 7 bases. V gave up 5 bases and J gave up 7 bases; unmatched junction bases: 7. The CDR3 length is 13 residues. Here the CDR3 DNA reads TGTGCCAGCAGTACCGGGACAGCCTGTGGCTACACCTTC. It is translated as CASSTGTACGYTF.

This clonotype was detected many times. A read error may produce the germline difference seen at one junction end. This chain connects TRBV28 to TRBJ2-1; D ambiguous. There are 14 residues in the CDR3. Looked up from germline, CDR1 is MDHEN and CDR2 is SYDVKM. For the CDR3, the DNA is TGTGCCAGCAGTTTAATCGGCTCCCACAATGAGCAGTTCTTC. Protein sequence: CASSLIGSHNEQFF.

DNA for the CDR3: TGTGCCAGCAGCTTATTGTATGGCCACCTACTCAATGAGCAGTTCTTC. Its protein is CASSLLYGHLLNEQFF. V usage is TRBV7-2 and J usage is TRBJ2-1; D is unclear. From germline, CDR1 is SGHTA and CDR2 FQGNSA. The CDR3 length is 16 residues. V was trimmed by 2 bases and J by 6 bases, leaving 17 bases between them.

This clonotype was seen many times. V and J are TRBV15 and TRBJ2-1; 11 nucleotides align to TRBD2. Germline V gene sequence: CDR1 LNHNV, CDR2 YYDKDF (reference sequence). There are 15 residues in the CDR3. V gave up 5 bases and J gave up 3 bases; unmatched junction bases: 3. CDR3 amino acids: CATSLGLAGYNEQFF. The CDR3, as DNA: TGTGCCACCAGCCTAGGACTAGCGGGCTACAATGAGCAGTTCTTC.

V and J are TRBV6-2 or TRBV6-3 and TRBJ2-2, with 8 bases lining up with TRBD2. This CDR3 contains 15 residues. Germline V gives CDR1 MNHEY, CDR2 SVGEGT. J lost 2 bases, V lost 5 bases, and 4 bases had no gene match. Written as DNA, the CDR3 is TGTGCCAGCAGTCGTAGCGGGGATAACACCGGGGAGCTGTTTTTT. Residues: CASSRSGDNTGELFF.

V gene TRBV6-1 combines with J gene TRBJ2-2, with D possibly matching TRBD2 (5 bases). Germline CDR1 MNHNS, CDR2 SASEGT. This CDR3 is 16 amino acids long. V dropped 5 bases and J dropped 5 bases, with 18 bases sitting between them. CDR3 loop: CASSLEGRRLTGELFF. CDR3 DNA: TGTGCCAGCAGTCTCGAGGGTAGGCGGTTAACCGGGGAGCTGTTTTTT.

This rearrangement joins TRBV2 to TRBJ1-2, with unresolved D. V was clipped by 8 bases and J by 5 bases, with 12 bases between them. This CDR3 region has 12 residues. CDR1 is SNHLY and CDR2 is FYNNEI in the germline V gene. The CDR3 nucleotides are TGTGCCAGCTCGGGTCGGATTTATGGCTACACCTTC. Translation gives CASSGRIYGYTF.

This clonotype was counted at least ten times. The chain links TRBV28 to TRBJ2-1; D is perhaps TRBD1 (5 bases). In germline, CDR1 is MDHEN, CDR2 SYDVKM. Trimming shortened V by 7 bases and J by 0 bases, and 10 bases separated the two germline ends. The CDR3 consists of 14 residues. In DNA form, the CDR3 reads TGTGCCAGCACCCCCAGGGTCTCCTACAATGAGCAGTTCTTC. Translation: CASTPRVSYNEQFF.

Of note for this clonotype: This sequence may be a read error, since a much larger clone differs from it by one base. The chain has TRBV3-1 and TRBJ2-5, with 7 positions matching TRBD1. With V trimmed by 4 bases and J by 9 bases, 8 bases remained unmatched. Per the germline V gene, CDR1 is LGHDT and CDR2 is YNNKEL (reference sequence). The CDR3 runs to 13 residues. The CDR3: CASSLQGYEAQYF. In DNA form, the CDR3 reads TGTGCCAGCAGCCTACAGGGGTACGAGGCCCAGTACTTC.

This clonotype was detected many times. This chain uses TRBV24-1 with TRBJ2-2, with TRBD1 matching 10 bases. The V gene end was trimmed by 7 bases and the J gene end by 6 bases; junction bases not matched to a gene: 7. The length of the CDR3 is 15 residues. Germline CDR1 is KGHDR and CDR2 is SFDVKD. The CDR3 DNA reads TGTGCCACCAGCCCCCGACAGGGGGCATCCGGGGAGCTGTTTTTT. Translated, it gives CATSPRQGASGELFF.

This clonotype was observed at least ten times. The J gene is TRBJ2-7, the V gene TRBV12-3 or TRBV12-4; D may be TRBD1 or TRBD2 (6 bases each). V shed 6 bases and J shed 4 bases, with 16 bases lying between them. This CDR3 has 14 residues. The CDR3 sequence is CASRTGAGTYEQYF. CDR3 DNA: TGTGCCAGCAGGACGGGGGCCGGCACGTACGAGCAGTACTTC.

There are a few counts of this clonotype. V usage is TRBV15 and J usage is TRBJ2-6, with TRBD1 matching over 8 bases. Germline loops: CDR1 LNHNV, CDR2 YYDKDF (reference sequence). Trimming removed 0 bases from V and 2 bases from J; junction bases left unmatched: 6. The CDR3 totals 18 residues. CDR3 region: CATSREGDRGPGANVLTF. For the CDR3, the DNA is TGTGCCACCAGCAGAGAAGGAGACAGGGGCCCTGGGGCCAACGTCCTGACTTTC.

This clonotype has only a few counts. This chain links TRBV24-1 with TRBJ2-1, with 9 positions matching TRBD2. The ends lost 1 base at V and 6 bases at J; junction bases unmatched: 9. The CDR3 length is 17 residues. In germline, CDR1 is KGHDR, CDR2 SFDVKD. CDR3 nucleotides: TGTGCCACCAGTGATTTCTTTAGCGGGAGAGGAGGCAATGAGCAGTTCTTC. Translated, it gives CATSDFFSGRGGNEQFF.

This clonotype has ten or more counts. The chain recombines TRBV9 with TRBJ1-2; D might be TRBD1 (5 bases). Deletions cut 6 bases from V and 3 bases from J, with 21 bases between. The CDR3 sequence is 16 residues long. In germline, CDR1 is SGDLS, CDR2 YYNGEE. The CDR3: CASTLQEGAGHYGYTF. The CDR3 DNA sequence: TGTGCCAGCACCCTGCAGGAAGGGGCCGGTCACTATGGCTACACCTTC.

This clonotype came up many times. CDR3 in amino acids: CASSWSGRGAYEQYF. The CDR3 nucleotides are TGTGCCAGCAGCTGGAGCGGGAGGGGAGCCTACGAGCAGTACTTC. The rearrangement uses TRBV7-2 and TRBJ2-7; TRBD2 agrees at 10 bases. Trimming took 4 bases from V and 2 from J; bases not matched to a gene: 5. The CDR3 is 15 amino acids. CDR1 SGHTA and CDR2 FQGNSA come from the germline V gene.

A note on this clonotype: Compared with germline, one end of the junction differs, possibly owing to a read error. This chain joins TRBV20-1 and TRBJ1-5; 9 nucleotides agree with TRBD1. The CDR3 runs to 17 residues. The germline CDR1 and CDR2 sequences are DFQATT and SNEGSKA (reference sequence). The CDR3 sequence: CSARRDRAHNSSQPQHF. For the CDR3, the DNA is TGCAGTGCTAGGCGGGACAGGGCCCACAATAGCAGTCAGCCCCAGCATTTT.